A single sample gave rise to the 6 T cell receptor beta chains below, sequenced in a study of cytomegalovirus exposure and HLA in healthy donors. Profiling relied on immunoSEQ multiplex PCR, and the TCRdb table lists in-frame clones only, not all of them. The table includes about 400,000 clones, roughly 90% detected once. The source material was PBMCs. Receptor source: a woman aged 18-30 years in good health and CMV-seronegative.

The chain carries TRBV9 and TRBJ2-2, with a possible D match to TRBD1 (5 bases). This CDR3 spans 16 amino acids. V lost 4 bases, J lost 4 bases, and 17 bases lay in between. Looked up from germline, CDR1 is SGDLS and CDR2 is YYNGEE. The CDR3: CASSPRQGASTGELFF. As DNA, the CDR3 is TGTGCCAGCAGCCCACGACAAGGGGCGAGCACCGGGGAGCTGTTTTTT. The full variable domain, completed using reference TRBV9 and TRBJ2-2, is DSGVTQTPKHLITATGQRVTLRCSPRSGDLSVYWYQQSLDQGLQFLIQYYNGEERAKGNILERFSAQQFPDLHSELNLSSLELGDSALYFCASSPRQGASTGELFFGEGSRLTVL.

The chain links TRBV4-2 to TRBJ2-3; TRBD2 agrees at 14 bases. Trimming took 0 bases from V and 7 from J; bases not matched to a gene: 6. The germline V gene has CDR1 LGHNA and CDR2 YNFKEQ. The CDR3 is 17 residues long. The DNA for the CDR3 is TGTGCCAGCAGCCAAGATTTCGGACTAGCGGGGGGAAATACGCAGTATTTT. Its protein product is CASSQDFGLAGGNTQYF.

The rearrangement links TRBV6-5 to TRBJ1-1; a possible D gene is TRBD1 (6 bases). Germline V gives CDR1 MNHEY, CDR2 SVGAGI. This CDR3 has 13 amino acids. V lost 6 bases, J lost 4 bases, and 12 bases lay in between. CDR3 sequence: CASSPVRGTEAFF. The CDR3 coding sequence is TGTGCCAGCAGCCCAGTCAGGGGCACTGAAGCTTTCTTT.

This clone was observed a single time. The V and J genes are TRBV30 and TRBJ2-1; D is uncertain. This CDR3 region has 11 residues. Germline V gives CDR1 GTSNPN, CDR2 SVGIG (reference sequence). The V end lost 4 bases, the J end lost 7 bases, and 8 bases lay between the germline ends. The CDR3 nucleotides read TGTGCCTGGAATATCTTTAATGAGCAGTTCTTC. Translation gives CAWNIFNEQFF.

The V call is TRBV27, the J call TRBJ2-7, with 8 bases fitting TRBD1. The ends lost 5 bases at V and 0 bases at J; junction bases unmatched: 9. The CDR3 is 16 amino acids. Looked up from germline, CDR1 is MNHEY and CDR2 is SMNVEV (reference sequence). This chain's CDR3 is CASSQGPGTGSYEQYF. The CDR3 DNA reads as TGTGCCAGCAGTCAAGGGCCCGGGACAGGCTCCTACGAGCAGTACTTC.

The chain recombines TRBV7-9 with TRBJ1-5, with D uncertain. The germline V gene has CDR1 SEHNR and CDR2 FQNEAQ (reference sequence). V was cut by 5 bases and J by 0 bases, with 11 bases left in between. This CDR3 is built from 15 residues. Here the CDR3 reads CASSEDGGSNQPQHF. The CDR3 region has the DNA TGTGCCAGCAGCGAGGACGGAGGTAGCAATCAGCCCCAGCATTTT.